This T cell receptor beta chain emerged from a study of T cell clonotyping in hematopoietic cell transplantation. Study-wide results and limits: Higher Inverse Simpson Index values in graft donor and pretransplant recipient predicted broader posttransplant TCR diversity. Cells were unsorted, so CD4 and CD8 contributions were not separated. Few recipient clonotypes overlapped donors; over 95% were de novo at given depth. Pathologically expanded recipient clonotypes increased progressively from day 30 to day 180 as diversity fell.

The data were produced by immunoSEQ multiplex PCR, yet TCRdb's version contains in-frame clones alone and is incomplete. Of more than 65,000 clones in the sample, around 94% are singletons; the top ten hold around 1.6%. The CDR3 length is 17 residues. V dropped 0 bases and J dropped 4; count of bases not matched to a gene: 8. Per germline, CDR1 LGHNA and CDR2 YNFKEQ. Only a few counts were recorded for this clone. Its target is unknown. The sequenced material came from peripheral blood mononuclear cells. The rearrangement joins TRBV4-2 to TRBJ2-1, with 8 bases lining up with TRBD2. The receptor's source is a man between 45 and 60 years old in good health. Some clones in this sample may be carry-over from other donors' samples. CDR3 protein: CASSQEASGSRYNEQFF. CDR3 nucleotides: TGTGCCAGCAGCCAAGAAGCCAGCGGGAGTAGGTACAATGAGCAGTTCTTC.